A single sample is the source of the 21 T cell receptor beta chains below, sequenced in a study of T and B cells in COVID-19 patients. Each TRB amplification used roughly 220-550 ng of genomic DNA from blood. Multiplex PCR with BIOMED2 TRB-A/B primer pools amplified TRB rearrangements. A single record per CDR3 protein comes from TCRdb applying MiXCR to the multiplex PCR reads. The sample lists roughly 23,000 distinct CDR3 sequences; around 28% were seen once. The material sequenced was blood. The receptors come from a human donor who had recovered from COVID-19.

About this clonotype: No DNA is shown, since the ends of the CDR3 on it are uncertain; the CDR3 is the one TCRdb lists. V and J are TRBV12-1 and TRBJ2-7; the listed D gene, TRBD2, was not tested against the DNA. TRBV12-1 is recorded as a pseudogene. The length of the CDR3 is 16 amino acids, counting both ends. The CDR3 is CASSFAAGTSGVKQYF.

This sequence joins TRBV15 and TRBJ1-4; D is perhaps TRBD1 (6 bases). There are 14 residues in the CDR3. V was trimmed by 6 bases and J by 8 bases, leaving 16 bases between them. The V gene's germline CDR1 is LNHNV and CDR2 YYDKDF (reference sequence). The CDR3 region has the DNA TGTGCCACCAGACCCAGGGGTAGGGAAGAAAAACTGTTTTTT. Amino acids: CATRPRGREEKLFF. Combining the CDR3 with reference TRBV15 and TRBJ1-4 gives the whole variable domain DAMVIQNPRYQVTQFGKPVTLSCSQTLNHNVMYWYQQKSSQAPKLLFHYYDKDFNNEADTPDNFQSRRPNTSFCFLDIRSPGLGDTAMYLCATRPRGREEKLFFGSGTQLSVL.

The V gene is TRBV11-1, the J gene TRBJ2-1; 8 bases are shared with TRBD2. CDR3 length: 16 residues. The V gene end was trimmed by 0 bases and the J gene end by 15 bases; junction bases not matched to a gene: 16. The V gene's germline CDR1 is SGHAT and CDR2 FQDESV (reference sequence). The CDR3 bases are TGTGCCAGCAGCTTAGCAGCGGGAGTTTCTCTGGGGGGGGGGTTCTTC. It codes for CASSLAAGVSLGGGFF.

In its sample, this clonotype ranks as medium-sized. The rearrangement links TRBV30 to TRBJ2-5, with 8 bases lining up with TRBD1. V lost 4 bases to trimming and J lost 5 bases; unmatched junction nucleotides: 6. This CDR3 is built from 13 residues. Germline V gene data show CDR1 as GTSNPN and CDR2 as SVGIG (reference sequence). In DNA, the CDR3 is TGTGCCTGGACCCAGGGGGCACAGGAGACCCAGTACTTC. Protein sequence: CAWTQGAQETQYF.

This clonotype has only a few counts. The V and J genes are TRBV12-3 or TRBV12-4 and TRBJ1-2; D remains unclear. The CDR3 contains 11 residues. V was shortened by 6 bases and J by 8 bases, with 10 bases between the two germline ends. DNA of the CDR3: TGTGCCAGCAGCACTATGAGGGGCTACACCTTC. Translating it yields CASSTMRGYTF.

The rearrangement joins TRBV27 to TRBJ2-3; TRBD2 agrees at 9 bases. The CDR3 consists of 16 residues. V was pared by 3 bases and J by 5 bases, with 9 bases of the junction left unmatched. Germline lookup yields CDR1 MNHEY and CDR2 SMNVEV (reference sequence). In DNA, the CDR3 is TGTGCCAGCAGTTTTCGCATAGCGGGGGCTAAAGATACGCAGTATTTT. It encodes CASSFRIAGAKDTQYF.

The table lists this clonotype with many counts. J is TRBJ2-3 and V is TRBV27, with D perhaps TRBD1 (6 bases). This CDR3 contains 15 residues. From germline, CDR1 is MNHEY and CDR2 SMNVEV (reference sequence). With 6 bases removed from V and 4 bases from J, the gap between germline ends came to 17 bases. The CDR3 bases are TGTGCCAGCAGAGGTTGGGGGCGGAATGCAGATACGCAGTATTTT. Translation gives CASRGWGRNADTQYF.

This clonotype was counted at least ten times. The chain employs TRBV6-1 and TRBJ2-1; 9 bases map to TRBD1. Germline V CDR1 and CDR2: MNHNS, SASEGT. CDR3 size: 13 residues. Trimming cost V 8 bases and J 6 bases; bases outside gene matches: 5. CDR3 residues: CASGGTGFNEQFF. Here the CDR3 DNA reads TGTGCCAGCGGGGGGACAGGGTTCAATGAGCAGTTCTTC.

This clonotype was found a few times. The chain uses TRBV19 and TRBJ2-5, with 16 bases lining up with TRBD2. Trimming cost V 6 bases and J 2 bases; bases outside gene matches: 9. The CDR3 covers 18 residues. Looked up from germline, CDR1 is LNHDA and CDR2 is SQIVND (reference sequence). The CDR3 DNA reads TGTGCCAGTAGCCCCCCCGGGACTAGCGGGGGGGCGCAAGAGACCCAGTACTTC. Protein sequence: CASSPPGTSGGAQETQYF.

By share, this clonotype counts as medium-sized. This chain's CDR3 is CASSPRRLAGGDTGELFF. The CDR3 DNA reads TGTGCCAGTAGTCCGCGTCGCCTAGCGGGAGGCGACACCGGGGAGCTGTTTTTT. This chain uses TRBV19 with TRBJ2-2; TRBD2 matches at 11 bases. This CDR3 is 18 amino acids long. The germline V gene encodes CDR1 LNHDA and CDR2 SQIVND (reference sequence). Trimming at V came to 5 bases and at J to 3 bases, leaving 11 bases not matched to a gene.

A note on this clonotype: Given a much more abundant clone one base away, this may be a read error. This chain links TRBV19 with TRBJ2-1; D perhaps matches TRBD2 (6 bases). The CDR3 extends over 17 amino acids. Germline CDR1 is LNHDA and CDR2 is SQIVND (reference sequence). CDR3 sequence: CAGSRGSGISSYNEQFF. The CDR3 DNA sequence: TGTGCCGGTAGTCGGGGGTCGGGGATAAGCTCCTACAATGAGCAGTTCTTC.

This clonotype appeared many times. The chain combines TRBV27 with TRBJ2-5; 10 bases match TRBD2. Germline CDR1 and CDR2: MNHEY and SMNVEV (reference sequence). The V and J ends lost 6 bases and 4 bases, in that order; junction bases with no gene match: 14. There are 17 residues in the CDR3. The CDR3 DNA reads TGTGCCAGCAGACCAATCCTTCTAGCGGGAGTTCGAGAGACCCAGTACTTC. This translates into CASRPILLAGVRETQYF.

The CDR3 protein is CSAFYGTLETQYF. The CDR3 bases are TGCAGTGCTTTTTACGGGACTCTCGAGACCCAGTACTTC. The rearrangement links TRBV20-1 to TRBJ2-5, with D possibly being TRBD2 (6 bases). V was cut by 5 bases and J by 5 bases, with 15 bases left in between. The CDR3 is made up of 13 amino acids. In germline, CDR1 is DFQATT, CDR2 SNEGSKA (reference sequence).

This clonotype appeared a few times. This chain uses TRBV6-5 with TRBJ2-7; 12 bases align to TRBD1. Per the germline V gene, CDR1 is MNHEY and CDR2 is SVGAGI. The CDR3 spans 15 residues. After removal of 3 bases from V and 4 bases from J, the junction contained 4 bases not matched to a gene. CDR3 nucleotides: TGTGCCAGCAGTTATCGGGACAGGGGGCTGTACGAGCAGTACTTC. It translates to CASSYRDRGLYEQYF.

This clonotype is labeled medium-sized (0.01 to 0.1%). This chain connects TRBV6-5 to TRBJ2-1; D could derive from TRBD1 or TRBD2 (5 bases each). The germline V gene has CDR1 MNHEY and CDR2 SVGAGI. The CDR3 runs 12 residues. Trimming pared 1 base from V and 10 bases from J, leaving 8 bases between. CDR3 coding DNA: TGTGCCAGCAGTTACTGGGGGAACGAGCAGTTCTTC. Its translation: CASSYWGNEQFF.

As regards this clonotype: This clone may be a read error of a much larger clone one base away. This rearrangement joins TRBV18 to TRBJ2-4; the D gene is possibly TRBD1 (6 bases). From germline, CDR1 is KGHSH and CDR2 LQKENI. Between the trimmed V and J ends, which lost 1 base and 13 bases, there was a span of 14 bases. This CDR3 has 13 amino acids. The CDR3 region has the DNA TGTGCCAGCTCACCACTAAGGGACAATGAGCAGTACTTC. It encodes CASSPLRDNEQYF. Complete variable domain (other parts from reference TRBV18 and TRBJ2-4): NAGVMQNPRHLVRRRGQEARLRCSPMKGHSHVYWYRQLPEEGLKFMVYLQKENIIDESGMPKERFSAEFPKEGPSILRIQQVVRGDSAAYFCASSPLRDNEQYFGAGTRLSVL.

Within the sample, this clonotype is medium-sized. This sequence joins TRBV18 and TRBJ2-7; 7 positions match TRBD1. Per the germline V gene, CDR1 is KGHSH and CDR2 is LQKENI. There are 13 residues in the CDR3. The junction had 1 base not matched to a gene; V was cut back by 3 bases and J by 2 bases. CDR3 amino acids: CASSPGQTYEQYF. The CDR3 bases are TGTGCCAGCTCACCGGGACAGACCTACGAGCAGTACTTC.

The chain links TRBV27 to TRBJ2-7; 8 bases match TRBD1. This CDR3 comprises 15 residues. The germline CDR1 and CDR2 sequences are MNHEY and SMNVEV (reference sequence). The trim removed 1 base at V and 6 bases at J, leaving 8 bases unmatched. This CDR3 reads CASSLLGQGAGEQYF. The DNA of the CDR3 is TGTGCCAGCAGTTTATTAGGGCAGGGGGCAGGCGAGCAGTACTTC.

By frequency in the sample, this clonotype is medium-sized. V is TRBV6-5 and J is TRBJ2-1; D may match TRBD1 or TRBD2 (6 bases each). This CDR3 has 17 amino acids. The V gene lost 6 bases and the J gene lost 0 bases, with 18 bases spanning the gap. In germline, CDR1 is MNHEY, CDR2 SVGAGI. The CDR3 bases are TGTGCCAGCAGGCGCGGGACACCCAGCGGCTCCTACAATGAGCAGTTCTTC. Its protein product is CASRRGTPSGSYNEQFF.

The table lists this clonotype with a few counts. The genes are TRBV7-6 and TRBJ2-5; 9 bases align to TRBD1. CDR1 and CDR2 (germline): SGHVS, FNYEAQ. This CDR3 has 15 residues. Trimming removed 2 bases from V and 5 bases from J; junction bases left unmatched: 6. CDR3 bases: TGTGCCAGCAGCTTACCAACAGGGGGCCGGGAGACCCAGTACTTC. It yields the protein CASSLPTGGRETQYF. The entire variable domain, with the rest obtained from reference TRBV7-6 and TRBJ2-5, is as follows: GAGVSQSPRYKVTKRGQDVALRCDPISGHVSLYWYRQALGQGPEFLTYFNYEAQQDKSGLPNDRFSAERPEGSISTLTIQRTEQRDSAMYRCASSLPTGGRETQYFGPGTRLLVL.

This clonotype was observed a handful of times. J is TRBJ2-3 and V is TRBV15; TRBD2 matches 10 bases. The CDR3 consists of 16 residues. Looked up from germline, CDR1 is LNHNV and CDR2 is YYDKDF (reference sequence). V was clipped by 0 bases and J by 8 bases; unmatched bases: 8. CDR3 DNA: TGTGCCACCAGCAGAGATTTGGCTAGCGGGGGCCTTACGCAGTATTTT. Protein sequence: CATSRDLASGGLTQYF.